Below, 27 T cell receptor beta chains from the same sample are listed, as sequenced in a study of cytomegalovirus exposure and HLA in healthy donors. 13 Jbeta primers and 60 Vbeta primers were used for the PCR. Assay used: immunoSEQ multiplex PCR; TCRdb lists only in-frame clones, some missing. The sample table includes 75,000 to 95,000 clones. The specimen sequenced was PBMCs. The source is a young man in good health and CMV-seronegative.

V usage is TRBV7-2 and J usage is TRBJ2-7, with TRBD1 matching 8 bases. The length of the CDR3 is 13 residues. From germline, CDR1 is SGHTA and CDR2 FQGNSA. The trim removed 5 bases at V and 9 bases at J, leaving 9 bases unmatched. This chain's CDR3 is CASSLGQGAGQYF. CDR3 nucleotides: TGTGCCAGCAGCCTCGGACAGGGCGCAGGGCAGTACTTC.

The chain combines TRBV4-3 with TRBJ2-7; a weak D match, TRBD2 (6 bases). The CDR3 covers 15 residues. Deletions cut 4 bases from V and 3 bases from J, with 16 bases between. Germline CDR1 LGHNA, CDR2 YSLEER. CDR3 nucleotides: TGCGCCAGCAGCCCGGAGGGACTGGGTTTCTACGAGCAGTACTTC. It codes for CASSPEGLGFYEQYF.

The chain employs TRBV5-1 and TRBJ2-1, with D maybe TRBD2 (6 bases). Per the germline V gene, CDR1 is SGHRS and CDR2 is YFSETQ. The CDR3 is 14 residues long. V was trimmed by 4 bases and J by 5 bases, leaving 13 bases between them. CDR3 DNA sequence: TGCGCCAGCAGCGGGCAGGGCGGGGACAATGAGCAGTTCTTC. This codes for CASSGQGGDNEQFF.

The CDR3, as DNA: TGTGCCAGCAGCGTCGGGATTCCTCTCTCCTCATTAGACGAGCAGTACTTC. This encodes CASSVGIPLSSLDEQYF. The chain combines TRBV5-4 with TRBJ2-7, with TRBD2 as a possible D gene (5 bases). V lost 4 bases and J 5 bases, leaving 25 bases between the germline ends. The CDR3 is 17 residues long. Looked up from germline, CDR1 is SGHNT and CDR2 is YYREEE (reference sequence). Supplemented by reference TRBV5-4 and TRBJ2-7, the full variable domain reads ETGVTQSPTHLIKTRGQQVTLRCSSQSGHNTVSWYQQALGQGPQFIFQYYREEENGRGNFPPRFSGLQFPNYSSELNVNALELDDSALYLCASSVGIPLSSLDEQYFGPGTRLTVT.

V and J are TRBV19 and TRBJ1-1; TRBD1 aligns across 7 bases. The CDR3 is 15 residues long. Germline V gene sequence: CDR1 LNHDA, CDR2 SQIVND (reference sequence). The J segment lost 0 bases and the V segment lost 7 bases, leaving 8 bases of the junction unmatched. CDR3 nucleotide sequence: TGTGCCAGTATTGAGGGGGCTGGGATGAACACTGAAGCTTTCTTT. This codes for CASIEGAGMNTEAFF.

V is TRBV5-6 and J is TRBJ2-5; 15 bases align to TRBD2. J gave up 5 bases and V 3 bases, and 5 bases lay outside the gene matches. CDR3 length: 16 amino acids. Per the germline V gene, CDR1 is SGHDT and CDR2 is YYEEEE. In DNA form, the CDR3 reads TGTGCCAGCAGCTCAGGACTAGCGGGGGGGCTTGAGACCCAGTACTTC. This gives the protein CASSSGLAGGLETQYF.

The chain joins TRBV2 to TRBJ1-6, with 7 bases identical to TRBD1. Germline trimming cut 5 bases from V and 7 bases from J; bases unmatched to any gene: 8. The CDR3 contains 15 residues. Germline V lookup: CDR1 SNHLY, CDR2 FYNNEI. The CDR3 DNA sequence: TGTGCCAGCAGTAGACAGGGTAACAGCAATTCACCCCTCCACTTT. This codes for CASSRQGNSNSPLHF.

The J gene is TRBJ1-2, the V gene TRBV5-4; tentative D call: TRBD1 (5 bases). V shed 0 bases and J shed 8 bases, with 11 bases lying between them. This CDR3 spans 13 amino acids. CDR1 is SGHNT, CDR2 YYREEE, per germline (reference sequence). The CDR3 DNA reads TGTGCCAGCAGCTTGGTGGCAGGGAGGGGCTACACCTTC. It codes for CASSLVAGRGYTF.

This CDR3 is CASSSRTGEVVYF. CDR3 DNA sequence: TGTGCCAGCAGCTCCCGGACAGGCGAGGTCGTGTACTTC. The chain joins TRBV5-8 to TRBJ2-7; 7 bases are shared with TRBD1. The V and J ends lost 3 bases and 12 bases, in that order; junction bases with no gene match: 12. The CDR3 sequence is 13 residues long. Germline CDR1 is SGHTS and CDR2 is YDEGEE.

This sequence joins TRBV4-1 and TRBJ1-6, with 9 bases aligning to TRBD1. The CDR3 runs to 15 residues. CDR1 and CDR2 (germline): MGHRA, YSYEKL. Trimming cost V 4 bases and J 7 bases; bases outside gene matches: 5. The CDR3 sequence is CASSLRDRVNSPLHF. The CDR3 nucleotides read TGCGCCAGCAGCCTGAGGGACAGGGTAAATTCACCCCTCCACTTT.

V and J are TRBV5-1 and TRBJ2-7, with TRBD1 as a possible D gene (6 bases). The CDR3 is made up of 18 amino acids. CDR1 and CDR2 from the germline V gene are SGHRS and YFSETQ. The V end was cut by 4 bases, the J end by 6 bases, with 29 bases between. CDR3 in amino acids: CASSTHRGGIVSSGEQYF. In DNA, the CDR3 is TGCGCCAGCAGCACCCATAGAGGGGGAATAGTATCGTCGGGCGAGCAGTACTTC.

The chain recombines TRBV4-1 with TRBJ2-2; 8 bases are shared with TRBD2. Germline V CDR1 and CDR2: MGHRA, YSYEKL. The trim removed 6 bases at V and 3 bases at J, leaving 9 bases unmatched. CDR3 size: 16 residues. CDR3 coding DNA: TGCGCCAGCAGTCCCTCAGCGGGGGTTTACACCGGGGAGCTGTTTTTT. It specifies CASSPSAGVYTGELFF.

The chain recombines TRBV18 with TRBJ1-2; 11 positions agree with TRBD1. CDR1 is KGHSH and CDR2 is LQKENI in the germline V gene. The CDR3 extends over 15 amino acids. J lost 3 bases, V lost 6 bases, and 6 bases had no gene match. CDR3: CASSLGQGVYYGYTF. DNA for the CDR3: TGTGCCAGCTCGCTGGGACAGGGGGTGTACTATGGCTACACCTTC.

V usage is TRBV15 and J usage is TRBJ1-1; 7 nucleotides agree with TRBD1. J was trimmed by 1 base and V by 1 base; bases with no gene match: 3. Germline values: CDR1 LNHNV, CDR2 YYDKDF (reference sequence). The CDR3 extends over 15 amino acids. The CDR3 here is CATSRVRQGNTEAFF. The CDR3 DNA reads as TGTGCCACCAGCAGAGTGAGACAGGGGAACACTGAAGCTTTCTTT.

The gene calls are TRBV13 and TRBJ1-1, with TRBD1 as a possible D gene (5 bases). V dropped 6 bases and J dropped 1 base, with 15 bases sitting between them. The germline CDR1 and CDR2 sequences are PRHDT and FYEKMQ (reference sequence). CDR3 size: 15 residues. CDR3: CASRLRGWRNTEAFF. The CDR3 region has the DNA TGTGCCAGCAGGTTACGGGGGTGGAGGAACACTGAAGCTTTCTTT.

The chain is built from TRBV2 and TRBJ2-3, with 10 bases matching TRBD2. In germline, CDR1 is SNHLY, CDR2 FYNNEI. This CDR3 has 13 residues. Trimming removed 10 bases from V and 1 base from J; junction bases left unmatched: 2. CDR3 in amino acids: CANGLAGTDTQYF. The CDR3 DNA is TGTGCCAACGGACTAGCGGGCACAGATACGCAGTATTTT.

V is TRBV4-1 and J is TRBJ2-7, with 7 positions matching TRBD2. The trim removed 1 base at V and 5 bases at J, leaving 8 bases unmatched. Germline CDR1 MGHRA, CDR2 YSYEKL. The length of the CDR3 is 15 residues. Here the CDR3 reads CASSQGAGVVDEQYF. In DNA, the CDR3 is TGCGCCAGCAGCCAAGGGGCGGGGGTGGTTGACGAGCAGTACTTC.

This chain links TRBV2 with TRBJ1-5, with D uncertain. The CDR3 length is 12 residues. Germline V lookup: CDR1 SNHLY, CDR2 FYNNEI. V was pared by 6 bases and J by 4 bases, with 7 bases between. This CDR3 is CASSGINQPQHF. The CDR3 coding sequence is TGTGCCAGCAGCGGGATTAATCAGCCCCAGCATTTT. Variable domain in full (rest from reference TRBV2 and TRBJ1-5): EPEVTQTPSHQVTQMGQEVILRCVPISNHLYFYWYRQILGQKVEFLVSFYNNEISEKSEIFDDQFSVERPDGSNFTLKIRSTKLEDSAMYFCASSGINQPQHFGDGTRLSIL.

V and J are TRBV6-5 and TRBJ2-7; 10 nucleotides align to TRBD2. J gave up 1 base and V 5 bases, and 5 bases lay outside the gene matches. Germline assignment: CDR1 MNHEY and CDR2 SVGAGI. The CDR3 extends over 15 amino acids. CDR3 sequence (DNA): TGTGCCAGCAGTCAATGGACTAGCGGATCCTACGAGCAGTACTTC. Its protein product is CASSQWTSGSYEQYF.

V gene TRBV7-9 combines with J gene TRBJ1-1, with TRBD1 matching 7 bases. CDR1 SEHNR and CDR2 FQNEAQ come from the germline V gene (reference sequence). The CDR3 has 16 amino acids. The J segment lost 1 base and the V segment lost 6 bases, leaving 11 bases of the junction unmatched. CDR3 in DNA: TGTGCCAGCAGTTTACGCCGGACAGGAACGAACACTGAAGCTTTCTTT. It translates to CASSLRRTGTNTEAFF.

The V gene is TRBV18, the J gene TRBJ2-7; TRBD1 matches at 7 bases. CDR1 KGHSH and CDR2 LQKENI come from the germline V gene. CDR3 size: 14 residues. The ends lost 3 bases at V and 5 bases at J; junction bases unmatched: 7. DNA for the CDR3: TGTGCCAGCTCACCTTGGGACAGCACCAACGAGCAGTACTTC. It yields the protein CASSPWDSTNEQYF. The full variable domain, completed using reference TRBV18 and TRBJ2-7, is NAGVMQNPRHLVRRRGQEARLRCSPMKGHSHVYWYRQLPEEGLKFMVYLQKENIIDESGMPKERFSAEFPKEGPSILRIQQVVRGDSAAYFCASSPWDSTNEQYFGPGTRLTVT.

The rearrangement links TRBV12-5 to TRBJ2-1; D is unclear. V lost 2 bases, J lost 15 bases, and 14 bases lay in between. The CDR3 covers 12 residues. Germline CDR1 LGHNT, CDR2 FRNRAP. The CDR3 here is CASGLMGPTLFF. The CDR3 bases are TGTGCTAGTGGTTTGATGGGCCCCACGCTGTTCTTC.

The chain is built from TRBV12-5 and TRBJ1-2; 7 positions match TRBD1. CDR3 length: 16 residues. Per the germline V gene, CDR1 is LGHNT and CDR2 is FRNRAP. The V gene end was trimmed by 0 bases and the J gene end by 8 bases; junction bases not matched to a gene: 12. CDR3 sequence: CASGLVEGAGSGGYTF. The CDR3 DNA reads TGTGCTAGTGGTTTGGTAGAGGGGGCGGGATCAGGCGGCTACACCTTC.

The rearrangement joins TRBV9 to TRBJ2-6; D perhaps matches TRBD1 (5 bases). V was cut by 4 bases and J by 4 bases, with 12 bases left in between. CDR1 is SGDLS, CDR2 YYNGEE, per germline. The CDR3 extends over 15 amino acids. CDR3 sequence: CASSSRGAGANVLTF. CDR3 coding DNA: TGTGCCAGCAGCTCTAGGGGTGCCGGGGCCAACGTCCTGACTTTC.

The chain links TRBV7-3 to TRBJ2-5; D call uncertain. The germline V gene has CDR1 SGHTA and CDR2 FQGTGA. The CDR3 length is 13 residues. Trimming shortened V by 0 bases and J by 5 bases, and 7 bases separated the two germline ends. CDR3 sequence: CASSLTLRETQYF. The CDR3 DNA is TGTGCCAGCAGCTTAACTTTGAGGGAGACCCAGTACTTC.

Its frequency marks this clone as medium-sized. The chain employs TRBV4-2 and TRBJ2-7; TRBD1 matches 9 bases. V trimming: 0 bases; J trimming: 2 bases; junction bases outside the gene matches: 2. Germline CDR1 is LGHNA and CDR2 is YNFKEQ. The CDR3 has 15 amino acids. The CDR3 protein is CASSQETGGPYEQYF. For the CDR3, the DNA is TGTGCCAGCAGCCAAGAGACAGGGGGGCCCTACGAGCAGTACTTC.

This chain links TRBV6-1 with TRBJ2-7; perhaps TRBD2 as D (6 bases). Per the germline V gene, CDR1 is MNHNS and CDR2 is SASEGT. This CDR3 contains 14 residues. V dropped 4 bases and J dropped 1 base, with 11 bases sitting between them. The CDR3 region has the DNA TGTGCCAGCAGTGGACCTAGCGTGTCCTACGAGCAGTACTTC. This translates into CASSGPSVSYEQYF.